A selection of T cell receptor beta chains follows, all from one sample in a study of TIL therapy for anti-PD-1-resistant metastatic lung cancer. TCRdb's table, derived via immunoSEQ multiplex PCR, lists solely in-frame clones and lacks some. Of more than 90,000 clones in the sample, about 71% are singletons; the top ten hold about a tenth. The sequencing here drew on tumor tissue, taken at baseline. The receptors here all came from a person between 25 and 79 years old with non-small cell lung cancer. The CDR3 runs from the conserved cysteine through the conserved F or W. Fields, in order: clone size, D gene, V gene, CDR3 length, J gene, CDR3 protein, CDR3 DNA. The D gene is left open where the match is weak. Size values are once, few and many counts, or a class for expanded clones, and some rows have none.

>medium-sized|TRBD2|TRBV3-1/TRBV3-2|13|TRBJ2-1
CASSQLGGSEQFF
TGTGCCAGCAGCCAACTGGGGGGGAGTGAGCAGTTCTTC
>.|.|TRBV7-6|15|TRBJ2-5
CASSLEAGSQETQYF
TGTGCCAGCAGCTTAGAGGCAGGCTCCCAAGAGACCCAGTACTTC
>.|.|TRBV5-4|13|TRBJ2-5
CASSLALQETQYF
TGTGCCAGCAGCTTGGCACTCCAAGAGACCCAGTACTTC
>few|.|TRBV28|13|TRBJ1-5
CASTLKGGRAQHF
TGTGCCAGCACCCTCAAAGGGGGGAGAGCCCAGCATTTT
>.|.|TRBV6-1|12|TRBJ2-7
CASSEVNGEQYF
TGTGCCAGCAGTGAAGTTAACGGGGAGCAGTACTTC
>.|.|TRBV4-1|15|TRBJ1-5
CASSQVAESNQPQHF
TGCGCCAGCAGCCAAGTTGCTGAGAGCAATCAGCCCCAGCATTTT
>.|.|TRBV18|13|TRBJ2-2
CASSPQGSGELFF
TGTGCCAGCTCACCACAGGGTTCCGGGGAGCTGTTTTTT
>.|.|TRBV5-1|14|TRBJ1-2
CASSLFAGEGGYTF
TGCGCCAGCAGCTTATTCGCCGGTGAGGGTGGCTACACCTTC
>few|.|TRBV7-9|12|TRBJ1-1
CASSFSNTEAFF
TGTGCCAGCAGCTTTTCGAACACTGAAGCTTTCTTT
>few|.|TRBV29-1|16|TRBJ2-6
CSVFRDIDSGANVLTF
TGCAGCGTCTTCCGGGACATAGACTCTGGGGCCAACGTCCTGACTTTC
>few|TRBD1|TRBV30|14|TRBJ1-6
CAWSRDRKHSPLHF
TGTGCCTGGAGTAGGGACAGGAAGCATTCACCCCTCCACTTT
>.|TRBD2|TRBV4-3|17|TRBJ2-3
CASSVNPGTSGTDTQYF
TGCGCCAGCAGCGTCAACCCGGGGACTAGCGGCACAGATACGCAGTATTTT
>.|TRBD1|TRBV5-6|14|TRBJ1-2
CASSSGQGYYGYTF
TGTGCCAGCAGCTCCGGACAGGGCTACTATGGCTACACCTTC
>.|.|TRBV28|14|TRBJ1-1
CASSLGFMNTEAFF
TGTGCCAGCAGTTTAGGGTTCATGAACACTGAAGCTTTCTTT
>.|TRBD1|TRBV5-5|13|TRBJ1-2
CASSTGQVYGYTF
TGTGCCAGCAGCACCGGACAGGTCTATGGCTACACCTTC
>.|TRBD1|TRBV18|14|TRBJ1-2
CASSPEGARYGYTF
TGTGCCAGCTCACCAGAGGGGGCGCGCTATGGCTACACCTTC
>.|.|TRBV3-1/TRBV3-2|13|TRBJ1-5
CASSQGGNQPQHF
TGTGCCAGCAGCCAAGGAGGCAATCAGCCCCAGCATTTT
>.|.|TRBV20-1|14|TRBJ2-2
CSASHPAHTGELFF
TGCAGTGCTAGTCATCCGGCCCACACCGGGGAGCTGTTTTTT
>.|.|TRBV28|14|TRBJ1-1
CASSSQGRNTEAFF
TGTGCCAGCAGTTCCCAGGGAAGGAACACTGAAGCTTTCTTT
>many|TRBD1|TRBV27|17|TRBJ1-6
CASSFGQGGSGISPLHF
TGTGCCAGCAGTTTCGGACAGGGTGGCAGTGGGATTTCACCCCTCCACTTT
>.|.|TRBV5-4|14|TRBJ2-7
CASSLDQGPYEQYF
TGTGCCAGCAGCTTGGATCAGGGACCCTACGAGCAGTACTTC
>.|.|TRBV10-1|16|TRBJ1-3
CASSESGVRSGNTIYF
TGCGCCAGCAGTGAGTCGGGGGTGCGGTCCGGAAACACCATATATTTT
>few|.|TRBV19|15|TRBJ2-6
CASGRGRSGANVLTF
TGTGCCAGTGGCAGAGGTCGCTCTGGGGCCAACGTCCTGACTTTC
>.|.|TRBV10-3|13|TRBJ1-5
CATQQVVNQPQHF
TGTGCCACCCAACAGGTGGTTAATCAGCCCCAGCATTTT
>few|.|TRBV27|14|TRBJ2-7
CASSLRWGRDEQYF
TGTGCCAGCAGTTTACGCTGGGGACGGGACGAGCAGTACTTC
>.|TRBD1|TRBV2|13|TRBJ1-5
CASRNRGHQPQHF
TGTGCCAGCAGGAACAGGGGACATCAGCCCCAGCATTTT
>.|.|TRBV19|15|TRBJ2-4
CASSTGALVGDIQYF
TGTGCCAGTAGTACCGGGGCTCTGGTTGGTGACATTCAGTACTTC
>.|.|TRBV9|15|TRBJ1-1
CASSVAGRGNTEAFF
TGTGCCAGCAGCGTAGCCGGTAGGGGGAACACTGAAGCTTTCTTT
>few|TRBD1|TRBV30|13|TRBJ2-7
CAWHRDRDHEQYF
TGTGCCTGGCACCGGGACAGGGACCACGAGCAGTACTTC
>few|.|TRBV9|15|TRBJ2-7
CASSVGFSSGYEQYF
TGTGCCAGCAGCGTAGGGTTTAGTAGCGGCTACGAGCAGTACTTC
>.|.|TRBV7-2|14|TRBJ2-5
CASSPGPPGETQYF
TGTGCCAGCAGCCCCGGGCCCCCTGGGGAGACCCAGTACTTC
>few|.|TRBV28|12|TRBJ2-3
CASRPGEDTQYF
TGTGCCAGCAGACCCGGGGAAGATACGCAGTATTTT
>few|.|TRBV3-1/TRBV3-2|15|TRBJ2-2
CASSPQWGNTGELFF
TGTGCCAGCAGCCCCCAGTGGGGGAACACCGGGGAGCTGTTTTTT
>.|.|TRBV25-1|15|TRBJ1-2
CASSEQGGGNYGYTF
TGTGCCAGCAGTGAACAGGGTGGGGGTAACTATGGCTACACCTTC
>few|TRBD1|TRBV28|15|TRBJ1-5
CASSLGGDRVGPQHF
TGTGCCAGCAGTTTAGGGGGGGACAGGGTGGGCCCCCAGCATTTT
>.|.|TRBV18|12|TRBJ2-5
CASSDRQETQYF
TGTGCCAGCTCAGATCGACAAGAGACCCAGTACTTC
>.|.|TRBV5-1|14|TRBJ1-4
CASSLAGDNEKLFF
TGCGCCAGCAGCTTGGCAGGGGATAATGAAAAACTGTTTTTT
>.|TRBD1|TRBV5-5|15|TRBJ1-4
CASSLHGQGGEKLFF
TGTGCCAGCAGCTTGCACGGGCAGGGGGGTGAAAAACTGTTTTTT
>.|.|TRBV27|13|TRBJ2-3
CASSFQTTDTQYF
TGTGCCAGCAGTTTTCAGACCACAGATACGCAGTATTTT
>.|TRBD2|TRBV18|16|TRBJ2-1
CASSPFGTSQYNEQFF
TGTGCCAGCTCACCCTTTGGGACTAGCCAATACAATGAGCAGTTCTTC
>.|.|TRBV6-1|16|TRBJ1-2
CASSERQGTNNYGYTF
TGTGCCAGCAGTGAACGTCAAGGGACTAATAACTATGGCTACACCTTC
>.|.|TRBV25-1|17|TRBJ2-1
CASSDRPGEGVYNEQFF
TGTGCCAGCAGTGACCGTCCCGGTGAAGGTGTCTACAATGAGCAGTTCTTC
>.|TRBD1|TRBV27|16|TRBJ1-6
CASSAHDRVGNSPLHF
TGTGCCAGCAGTGCCCATGACAGGGTCGGCAATTCACCCCTCCACTTT
>.|TRBD1|TRBV6-5|14|TRBJ1-2
CASRRDRGWDGYTF
TGTGCCAGCAGGCGGGACAGGGGATGGGATGGCTACACCTTC
>.|TRBD1|TRBV20-1|16|TRBJ2-3
CSASDYQGAQADTQYF
TGCAGTGCTAGTGATTACCAGGGGGCGCAGGCAGATACGCAGTATTTT
>.|TRBD2|TRBV4-3|15|TRBJ2-1
CASSQVAGGGNEQFF
TGCGCCAGCAGCCAAGTAGCGGGGGGGGGCAATGAGCAGTTCTTC
>many|.|TRBV19|14|TRBJ1-6
CASSIGQGNSPLHF
TGTGCCAGTAGTATTGGGCAGGGTAATTCACCCCTCCACTTT
>.|TRBD1|TRBV12-3/TRBV12-4|12|TRBJ2-7
CASSFWDRVQYF
TGTGCCAGCAGTTTTTGGGACAGGGTACAGTACTTC
>.|.|TRBV15|13|TRBJ1-5
CATSRDLNQPQHF
TGTGCCACCAGCAGGGACCTCAATCAGCCCCAGCATTTT
>.|.|TRBV15|15|TRBJ2-2
CATSRTPRPPGELFF
TGTGCCACCAGCAGGACCCCACGGCCCCCCGGGGAGCTGTTTTTT
>.|TRBD2|TRBV28|19|TRBJ2-3
CASSFITEGGSGGTDTQYF
TGTGCCAGCAGTTTTATCACCGAGGGAGGGTCGGGTGGCACAGATACGCAGTATTTT
>.|.|TRBV7-9|17|TRBJ1-4
CASSLALNSKSGEKLFF
TGTGCCAGCAGCTTAGCCCTAAACAGCAAATCAGGTGAAAAACTGTTTTTT
>.|.|TRBV11-3|13|TRBJ2-2
CASSFEGHGELFF
TGTGCCAGCAGCTTCGAAGGGCACGGGGAGCTGTTTTTT
>.|TRBD1|TRBV7-8|15|TRBJ1-3
CASSGRGRLGNTIYF
TGTGCCAGCAGCGGCAGGGGGCGATTAGGAAACACCATATATTTT
>.|.|TRBV29-1|13|TRBJ2-1
CSVDPGSYNEQFF
TGCAGCGTTGACCCTGGCTCCTACAATGAGCAGTTCTTC
>.|.|TRBV15|16|TRBJ2-2
CATSRGWQGDTGELFF
TGTGCCACCAGCAGAGGTTGGCAGGGAGACACCGGGGAGCTGTTTTTT
>.|TRBD1|TRBV5-1|17|TRBJ2-3
CASSPGVQTGGADTQYF
TGCGCCAGCAGTCCAGGGGTACAGACAGGGGGCGCAGATACGCAGTATTTT